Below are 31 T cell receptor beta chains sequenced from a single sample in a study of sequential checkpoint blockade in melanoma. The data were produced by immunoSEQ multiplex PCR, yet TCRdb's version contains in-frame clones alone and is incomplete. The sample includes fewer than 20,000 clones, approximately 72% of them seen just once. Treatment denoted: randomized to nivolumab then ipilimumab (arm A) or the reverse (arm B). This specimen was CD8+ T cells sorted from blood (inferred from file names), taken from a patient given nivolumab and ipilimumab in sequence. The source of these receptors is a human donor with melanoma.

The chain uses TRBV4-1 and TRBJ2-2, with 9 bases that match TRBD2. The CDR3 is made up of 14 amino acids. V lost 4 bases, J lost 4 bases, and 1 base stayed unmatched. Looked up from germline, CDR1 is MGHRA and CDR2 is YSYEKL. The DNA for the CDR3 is TGCGCCAGCAGCCCGGGACTAGCCACCGGGGAGCTGTTTTTT. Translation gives CASSPGLATGELFF.

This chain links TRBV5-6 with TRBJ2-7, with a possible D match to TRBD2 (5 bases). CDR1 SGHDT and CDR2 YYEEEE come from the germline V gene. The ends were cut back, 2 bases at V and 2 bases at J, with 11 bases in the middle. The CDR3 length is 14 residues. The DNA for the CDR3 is TGTGCCAGCAGCTTTTTCGGGAACGCCTACGAGCAGTACTTC. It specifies CASSFFGNAYEQYF.

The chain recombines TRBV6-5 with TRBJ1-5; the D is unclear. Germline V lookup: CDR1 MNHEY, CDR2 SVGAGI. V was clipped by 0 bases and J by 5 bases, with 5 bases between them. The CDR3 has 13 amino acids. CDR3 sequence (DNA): TGTGCCAGCAGTTACTCGAGGGATCAGCCCCAGCATTTT. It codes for CASSYSRDQPQHF.

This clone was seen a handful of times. The CDR3 loop reads CASSYQRGYTF. The CDR3 nucleotides are TGTGCCAGCAGTTACCAGAGGGGCTACACCTTC. The gene calls are TRBV28 and TRBJ1-2, with D unclear. CDR3 length: 11 residues. V lost 4 bases and J 8 bases, leaving 8 bases between the germline ends. Germline CDR1 reads MDHEN; CDR2 reads SYDVKM.

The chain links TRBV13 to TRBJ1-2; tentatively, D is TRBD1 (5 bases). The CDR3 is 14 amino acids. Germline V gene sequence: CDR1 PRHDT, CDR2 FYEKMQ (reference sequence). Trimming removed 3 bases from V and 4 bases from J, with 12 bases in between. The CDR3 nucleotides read TGTGCCAGCAGCTTTCGGGGGTCCAGCTATGGCTACACCTTC. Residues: CASSFRGSSYGYTF.

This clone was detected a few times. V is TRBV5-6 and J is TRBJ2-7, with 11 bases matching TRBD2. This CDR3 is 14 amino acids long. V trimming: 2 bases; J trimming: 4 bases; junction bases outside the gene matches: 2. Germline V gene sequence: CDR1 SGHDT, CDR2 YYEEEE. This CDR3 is CASSLVAGGYEQYF. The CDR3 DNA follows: TGTGCCAGCAGCTTAGTAGCGGGAGGGTACGAGCAGTACTTC.

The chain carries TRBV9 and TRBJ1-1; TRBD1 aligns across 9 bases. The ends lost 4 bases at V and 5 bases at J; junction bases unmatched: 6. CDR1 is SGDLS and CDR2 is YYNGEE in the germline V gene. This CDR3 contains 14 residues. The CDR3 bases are TGTGCCAGCAGCACAGGGGGCTTAGGGACTGAAGCTTTCTTT. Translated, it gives CASSTGGLGTEAFF.

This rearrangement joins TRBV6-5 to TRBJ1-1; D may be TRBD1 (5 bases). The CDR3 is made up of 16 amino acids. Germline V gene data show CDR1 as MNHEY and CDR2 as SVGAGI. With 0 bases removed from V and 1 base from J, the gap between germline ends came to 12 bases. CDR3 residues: CASSYSGVVRNTEAFF. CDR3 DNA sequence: TGTGCCAGCAGTTACTCAGGGGTTGTAAGGAACACTGAAGCTTTCTTT.

The CDR3 nucleotides read TGTGCCAGCCGAGGACACGGGGGGCGAGCTTTCTTT. Amino acid sequence: CASRGHGGRAFF. This sequence joins TRBV5-6 and TRBJ1-1; D possibly corresponds to TRBD1 (6 bases). Between the trimmed V and J ends, which lost 7 bases and 10 bases, there was a span of 17 bases. Per germline, CDR1 SGHDT and CDR2 YYEEEE. This CDR3 is 12 amino acids long.

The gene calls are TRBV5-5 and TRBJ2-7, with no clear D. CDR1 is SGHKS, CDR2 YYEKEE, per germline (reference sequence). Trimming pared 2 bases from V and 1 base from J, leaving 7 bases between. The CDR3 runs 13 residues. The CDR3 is CASSFTFSYEQYF. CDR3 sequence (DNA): TGTGCCAGCAGCTTCACATTTTCCTACGAGCAGTACTTC. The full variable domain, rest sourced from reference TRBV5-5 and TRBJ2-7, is DAGVTQSPTHLIKTRGQQVTLRCSPISGHKSVSWYQQVLGQGPQFIFQYYEKEERGRGNFPDRFSARQFPNYSSELNVNALLLGDSALYLCASSFTFSYEQYFGPGTRLTVT.

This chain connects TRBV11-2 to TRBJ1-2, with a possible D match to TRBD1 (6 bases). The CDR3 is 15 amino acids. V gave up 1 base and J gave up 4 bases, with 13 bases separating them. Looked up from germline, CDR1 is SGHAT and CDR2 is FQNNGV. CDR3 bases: TGTGCCAGCAGCTTAGCAGCAGGGGACCCCTATGGCTACACCTTC. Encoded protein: CASSLAAGDPYGYTF.

DNA for the CDR3: TGTGCCAGCAGTCCCCAGGGCCGCAGCAATCAGCCCCAGCATTTT. Its translation: CASSPQGRSNQPQHF. The chain has TRBV27 and TRBJ1-5, with D possibly matching TRBD1 (5 bases). The CDR3 length is 15 residues. CDR1 is MNHEY and CDR2 is SMNVEV in the germline V gene (reference sequence). V lost 5 bases and J lost 1, with 12 bases in between.

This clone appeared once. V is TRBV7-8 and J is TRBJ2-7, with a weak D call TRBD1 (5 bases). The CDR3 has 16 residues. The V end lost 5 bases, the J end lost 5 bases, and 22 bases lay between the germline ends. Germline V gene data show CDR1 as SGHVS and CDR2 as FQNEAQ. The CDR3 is CASSPRVAGMVNEQYF. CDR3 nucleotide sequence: TGTGCCAGCAGCCCCAGGGTTGCTGGGATGGTAAACGAGCAGTACTTC. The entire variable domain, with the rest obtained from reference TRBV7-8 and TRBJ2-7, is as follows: GAGVSQSPRYKVAKRGQDVALRCDPISGHVSLFWYQQALGQGPEFLTYFQNEAQLDKSGLPSDRFFAERPEGSVSTLKIQRTQQEDSAVYLCASSPRVAGMVNEQYFGPGTRLTVT.

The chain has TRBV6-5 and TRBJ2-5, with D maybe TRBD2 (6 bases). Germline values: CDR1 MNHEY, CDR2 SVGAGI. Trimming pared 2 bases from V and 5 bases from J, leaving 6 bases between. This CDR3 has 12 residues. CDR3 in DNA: TGTGCCAGCAGTTACAGCGGGGAGACCCAGTACTTC. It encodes CASSYSGETQYF.

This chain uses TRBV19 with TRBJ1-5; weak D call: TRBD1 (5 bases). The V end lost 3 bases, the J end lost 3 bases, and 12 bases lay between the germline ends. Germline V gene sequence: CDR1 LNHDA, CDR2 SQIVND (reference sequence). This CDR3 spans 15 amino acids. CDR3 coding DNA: TGTGCCAGTAGTATTGGGTGGACAATCAATCAGCCCCAGCATTTT. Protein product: CASSIGWTINQPQHF.

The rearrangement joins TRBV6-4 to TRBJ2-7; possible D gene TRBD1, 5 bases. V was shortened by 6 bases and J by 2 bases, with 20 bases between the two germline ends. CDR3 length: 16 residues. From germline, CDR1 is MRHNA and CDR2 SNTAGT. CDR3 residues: CASSPSRKQAAYEQYF. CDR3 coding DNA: TGTGCCAGCAGCCCCAGCCGAAAACAGGCTGCCTACGAGCAGTACTTC.

The CDR3 protein is CASSLRTGNEQFF. DNA of the CDR3: TGTGCCAGCAGTCTCCGGACAGGGAATGAGCAGTTCTTC. The chain has TRBV27 and TRBJ2-1; 8 bases align to TRBD1. V was pared by 5 bases and J by 7 bases, with 4 bases of the junction left unmatched. The CDR3 covers 13 residues. Germline V lookup: CDR1 MNHEY, CDR2 SMNVEV (reference sequence).

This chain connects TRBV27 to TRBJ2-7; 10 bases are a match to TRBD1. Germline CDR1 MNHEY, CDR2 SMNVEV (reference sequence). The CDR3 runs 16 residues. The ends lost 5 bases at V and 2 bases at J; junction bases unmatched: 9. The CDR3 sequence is CASSTGQGVLTYEQYF. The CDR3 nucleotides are TGTGCCAGCAGTACTGGACAGGGGGTTTTAACCTACGAGCAGTACTTC.

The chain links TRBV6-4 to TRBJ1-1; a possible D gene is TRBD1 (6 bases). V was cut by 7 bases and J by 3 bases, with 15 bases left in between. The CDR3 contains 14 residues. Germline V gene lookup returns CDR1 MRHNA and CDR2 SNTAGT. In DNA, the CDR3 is TGTGCCAGCACCACACCTTACAGGGACACTGAAGCTTTCTTT. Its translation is CASTTPYRDTEAFF.

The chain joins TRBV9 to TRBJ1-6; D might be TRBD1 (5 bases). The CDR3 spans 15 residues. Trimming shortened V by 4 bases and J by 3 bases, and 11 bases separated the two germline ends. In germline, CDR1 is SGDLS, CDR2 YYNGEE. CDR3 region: CASSPRGNYNSPLHF. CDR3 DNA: TGTGCCAGCAGCCCTCGGGGGAACTATAATTCACCCCTCCACTTT.

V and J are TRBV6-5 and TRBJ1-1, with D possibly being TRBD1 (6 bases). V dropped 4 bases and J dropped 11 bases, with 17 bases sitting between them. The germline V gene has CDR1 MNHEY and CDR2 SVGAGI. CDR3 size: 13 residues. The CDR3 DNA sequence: TGTGCCAGCAGTTCCATCCCCGGGACAAGGGCTTTCTTT. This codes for CASSSIPGTRAFF.

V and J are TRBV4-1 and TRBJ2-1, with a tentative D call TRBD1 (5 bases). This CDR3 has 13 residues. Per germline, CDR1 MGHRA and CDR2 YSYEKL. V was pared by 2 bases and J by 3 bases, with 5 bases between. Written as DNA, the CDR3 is TGCGCCAGCAGCCAAACAGGCTACAATGAGCAGTTCTTC. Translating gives CASSQTGYNEQFF.

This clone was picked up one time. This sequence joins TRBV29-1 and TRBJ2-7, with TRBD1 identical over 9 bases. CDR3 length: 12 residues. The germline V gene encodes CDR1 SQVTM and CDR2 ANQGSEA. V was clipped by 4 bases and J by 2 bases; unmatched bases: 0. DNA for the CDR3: TGCAGCGTTGGGACAGGGGCCTACGAGCAGTACTTC. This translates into CSVGTGAYEQYF.

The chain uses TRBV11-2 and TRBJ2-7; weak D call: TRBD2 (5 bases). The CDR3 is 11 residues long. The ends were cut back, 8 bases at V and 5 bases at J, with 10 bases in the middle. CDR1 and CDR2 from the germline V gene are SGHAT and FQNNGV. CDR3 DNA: TGTGCCAGCGGGTACGGGAACGAGCAGTACTTC. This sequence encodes CASGYGNEQYF.

The CDR3 nucleotides read TGCAGCGTTGAAGAATCCCCCCCAGTCCCTGACACTGAAGCTTTCTTT. This translates into CSVEESPPVPDTEAFF. The chain carries TRBV29-1 and TRBJ1-1; D ambiguous. The CDR3 covers 16 residues. Between the trimmed V and J ends, which lost 0 bases and 3 bases, there was a span of 17 bases. The germline V gene encodes CDR1 SQVTM and CDR2 ANQGSEA.

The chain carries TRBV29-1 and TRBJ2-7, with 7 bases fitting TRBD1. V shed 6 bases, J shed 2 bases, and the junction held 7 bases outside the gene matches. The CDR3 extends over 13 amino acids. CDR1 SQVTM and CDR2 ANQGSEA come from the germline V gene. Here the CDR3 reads CSVRTGLTYEQYF. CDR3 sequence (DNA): TGCAGCGTGAGGACAGGTTTGACCTACGAGCAGTACTTC.

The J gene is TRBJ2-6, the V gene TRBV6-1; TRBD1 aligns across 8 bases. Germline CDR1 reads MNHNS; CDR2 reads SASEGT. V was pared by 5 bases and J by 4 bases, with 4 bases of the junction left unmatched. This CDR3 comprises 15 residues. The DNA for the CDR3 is TGTGCCAGCAGTAAGACAGGGGACGGGGCCAACGTCCTGACTTTC. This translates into CASSKTGDGANVLTF.

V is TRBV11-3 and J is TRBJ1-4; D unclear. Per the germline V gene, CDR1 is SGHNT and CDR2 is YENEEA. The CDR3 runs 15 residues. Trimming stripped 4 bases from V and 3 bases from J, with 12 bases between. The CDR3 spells CASSSEGAANEKLFF. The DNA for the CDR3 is TGTGCCAGCAGCTCGGAGGGCGCGGCTAATGAAAAACTGTTTTTT.

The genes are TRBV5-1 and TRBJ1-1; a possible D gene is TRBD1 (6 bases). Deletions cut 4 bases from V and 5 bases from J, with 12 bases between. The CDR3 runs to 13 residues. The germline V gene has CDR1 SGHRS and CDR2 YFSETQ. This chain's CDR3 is CASSLQGRTEAFF. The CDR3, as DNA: TGCGCCAGCAGCCTTCAGGGGAGAACTGAAGCTTTCTTT.

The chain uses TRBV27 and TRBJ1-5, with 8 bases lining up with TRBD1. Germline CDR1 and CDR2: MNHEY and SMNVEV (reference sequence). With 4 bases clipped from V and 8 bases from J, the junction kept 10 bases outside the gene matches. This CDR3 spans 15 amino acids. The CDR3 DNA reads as TGTGCCAGCAGTTCGTTGTGGACAGGGAATGAGCCCCAGCATTTT. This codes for CASSSLWTGNEPQHF.

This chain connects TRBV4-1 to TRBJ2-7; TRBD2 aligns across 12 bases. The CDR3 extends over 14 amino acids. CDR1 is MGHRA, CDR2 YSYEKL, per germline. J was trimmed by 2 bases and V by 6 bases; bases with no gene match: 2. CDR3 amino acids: CASSLAGGTYEQYF. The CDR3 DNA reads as TGCGCCAGCAGTCTAGCGGGGGGGACCTACGAGCAGTACTTC.